The 3 T cell receptor beta chains given below trace back to one sample, sequenced in a study of blood T cell repertoires in COVID-19. Method: immunoSEQ multiplex PCR; TCRdb's copy keeps in-frame clones and lacks some. Among about 150,000 clones listed, 75% to 90% were seen once. Sequenced sample: peripheral blood. Receptors originate from a man between 60 and 75 years old with acute or convalescent COVID-19.

J is TRBJ1-2 and V is TRBV7-2, with D tentatively TRBD1 (6 bases). This CDR3 contains 14 residues. With 1 base removed from V and 5 bases from J, the gap between germline ends came to 11 bases. Germline CDR1 is SGHTA and CDR2 is FQGNSA. CDR3 coding DNA: TGTGCCAGCAGCTTAGACAGGGCGGTTTATGGCTACACCTTC. Protein sequence: CASSLDRAVYGYTF.

The chain combines TRBV4-2 with TRBJ2-1; 7 nucleotides line up with TRBD2. V shed 0 bases and J 4 bases; nucleotides not matched to a gene: 0. The CDR3 consists of 14 residues. CDR1 and CDR2 (germline): LGHNA, YNFKEQ. The CDR3 here is CASSQDGGYNEQFF. In DNA form, the CDR3 reads TGTGCCAGCAGCCAAGACGGGGGGTACAATGAGCAGTTCTTC.

V gene TRBV27 combines with J gene TRBJ1-5, with D maybe TRBD1 (6 bases). The CDR3 is 15 residues long. Trimming pared 10 bases from V and 0 bases from J, leaving 16 bases between. Germline V gene data show CDR1 as MNHEY and CDR2 as SMNVEV (reference sequence). The CDR3 DNA reads TGTGCCACCCGGGACACCGGGTATAGCAATCAGCCCCAGCATTTT. This codes for CATRDTGYSNQPQHF.